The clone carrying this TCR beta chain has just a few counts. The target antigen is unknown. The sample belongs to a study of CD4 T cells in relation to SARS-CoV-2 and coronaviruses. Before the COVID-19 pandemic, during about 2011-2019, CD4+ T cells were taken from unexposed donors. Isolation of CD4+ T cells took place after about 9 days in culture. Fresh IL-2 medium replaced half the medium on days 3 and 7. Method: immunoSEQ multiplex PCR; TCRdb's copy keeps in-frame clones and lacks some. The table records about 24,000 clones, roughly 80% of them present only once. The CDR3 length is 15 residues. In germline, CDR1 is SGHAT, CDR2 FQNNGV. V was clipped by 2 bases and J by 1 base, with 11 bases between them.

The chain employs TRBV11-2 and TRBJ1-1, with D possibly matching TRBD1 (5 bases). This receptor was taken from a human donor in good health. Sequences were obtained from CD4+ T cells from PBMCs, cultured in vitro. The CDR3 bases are TGTGCCAGCAGCTTACAGGGTTCAAGGAACACTGAAGCTTTCTTT. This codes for CASSLQGSRNTEAFF.